The T cell receptor beta chain under discussion was sequenced for a study of T cell responses to AZD1222 COVID-19 vaccine (dated by TCRdb to the early 2020s). Turning to the overall study: Because spike-specific TCR depth and breadth did not differ between the two schedules, AZD1222 recipients who got a second dose at roughly 4 weeks were pooled with those who got a second dose at roughly 12 weeks. A total of 233 trial participants underwent TCR sequencing, of whom some 210 received two doses of AZD1222 and 26 received two doses of the MenACWY control vaccine. Trial participants were enrolled into age subgroups of 18-55, 56-69 and 70-plus years, which contained about 150, 27 and 61 TCR-sequenced participants, respectively. Results the study describes overall, beyond this receptor: No day 14 peak-response samples were available, so repertoires were characterized only after the peak T cell response. Only six AZD1222 recipients were SARS-CoV-2 seropositive at baseline, limiting conclusions about previously exposed vaccinees. Reportedly, almost half of the unique spike-specific TCRs recognized epitopes lying outside the regions that are mutated in the B.1.351 and B.1.1.7 variants. A significant rise in spike-specific TCR breadth and depth was observed after two AZD1222 doses relative to day 0 and relative to MenACWY recipients. CD4 TCRs associated with the vaccine covered the entire spike protein, and the dominant responses were in regions 160-218 and 743-854. In the small 56-69-year group, the increase in depth fell short of significance, most likely because of low power. Participants were mostly white British and included more females than males, and it was suggested by the authors that clonal diversity may have been underestimated.

Worth noting for this clone: No antigen is known for it. No base qualities exist here, and no much larger clone lies one base off it.

The CDR3 regions of human TCRbeta chains were analyzed by immunosequencing. The study's processing was this. TCRs in the repertoires were matched against a reference library of SARS-CoV-2-specific TCRs that had been generated with the MIRA antigen-specificity platform. Breadth meant the fraction of unique TCRs that were SARS-CoV-2-associated, whereas depth meant the fraction of total T cells that were SARS-CoV-2-associated. Each spike-specific TCR was assigned to its reactive spike region and to a CD4 or CD8 class using the MIRA data. Log10-transformed breadth and depth values were compared by one-way ANOVA with Sidak's multiple comparisons tests. TCRdb holds this immuneACCESS table with in-frame rearrangements only. Some clones are missing; in checked studies, unresolved V genes explain under half, and the rest has no known cause. The V and J calls and clone size come from that table; D and trimming were worked out from the DNA. The sample includes approximately 180,000 clones, with more than 80% observed a single time. The leading ten clones occupy around 5.8% of the sample.

Read against the paper, the sample's time point label means: baseline before first vaccination. Vaccinee samples came from UK trials COV001 and COV002, including a single-blind randomized controlled phase 2/3 trial of AZD1222 (ChAdOx1 nCoV-19) in healthy adults. For TCRbeta chain sequencing, PBMC samples from trial participants were taken at day 0 and at day 28 after the second dose. The CDR3 numbers 18 residues from cysteine through phenylalanine. Of all the DNA, just the CDR3 is kept, 54 bases in frame from base 1. The CDR1 and CDR2 encoded by the germline V gene are SGHTA and FQGNSA. From V the trimming removes 4 bases and from J it removes 3 bases, while the gene matches leave 12 bases of the junction unaccounted for.

The V and J genes are TRBV7-2 and TRBJ2-1; 10 central nucleotides agree with TRBD2. The receptor's source is an adult in good health. The material sequenced was peripheral blood, taken on day 0 of AZD1222 vaccination. The bases are TGTGCCAGCAGCTCAATTTTGGGACTAGCGATAGGCTACAATGAGCAGTTCTTC. This encodes CASSSILGLAIGYNEQFF.